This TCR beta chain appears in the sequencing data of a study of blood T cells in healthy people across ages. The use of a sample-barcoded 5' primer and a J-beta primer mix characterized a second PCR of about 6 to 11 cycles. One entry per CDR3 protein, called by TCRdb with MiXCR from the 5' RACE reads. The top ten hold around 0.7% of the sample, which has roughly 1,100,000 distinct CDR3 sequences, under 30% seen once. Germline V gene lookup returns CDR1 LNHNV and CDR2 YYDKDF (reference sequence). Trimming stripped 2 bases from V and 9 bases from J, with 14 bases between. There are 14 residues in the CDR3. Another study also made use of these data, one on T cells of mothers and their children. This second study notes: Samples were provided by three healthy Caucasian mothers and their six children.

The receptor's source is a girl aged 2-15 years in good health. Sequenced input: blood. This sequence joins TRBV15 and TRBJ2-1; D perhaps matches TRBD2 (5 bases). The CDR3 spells CATSRSRGMGEQFF. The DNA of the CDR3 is TGTGCCACCAGCAGATCTCGAGGGATGGGTGAGCAGTTCTTC.